This entry features one TCR beta chain sequence. Trimming pared 4 bases from V and 2 bases from J, leaving 13 bases between. The CDR3 is 15 residues long. The V gene's germline CDR1 is SGHNT and CDR2 YYREEE (reference sequence). The record originates from a study of T cell changes during pregnancy in multiple sclerosis. Produced via immunoSEQ multiplex PCR; TCRdb's table is partial and in-frame only. The table shows about 13,000 clones, with about 88% occurring only once. This clonotype was obtained from a female donor with multiple sclerosis, enrolled in a pregnancy study. The V gene is TRBV5-4, the J gene TRBJ1-5; D not certain. The sequencing here drew on CD8+ T cells from peripheral blood mononuclear cells, taken in the first trimester of pregnancy. The CDR3 region is CASSRISGGNQPQHF. The CDR3 bases are TGTGCCAGCAGCCGGATCAGCGGTGGCAATCAGCCCCAGCATTTT. The complete variable domain, with remaining parts taken from reference TRBV5-4 and TRBJ1-5, reads ETGVTQSPTHLIKTRGQQVTLRCSSQSGHNTVSWYQQALGQGPQFIFQYYREEENGRGNFPPRFSGLQFPNYSSELNVNALELDDSALYLCASSRISGGNQPQHFGDGTRLSIL.